The clone carrying this T cell receptor beta chain came up a few times. Germline V gene sequence: CDR1 SEHNR, CDR2 FQNEAQ (reference sequence). V shed 2 bases and J shed 8 bases, with 21 bases lying between them. CDR3 size: 16 residues. The sample comes from a study of patients and donors after allogeneic stem cell transplantation. In TCRdb, the RT-PCR reads were re-called with MiXCR into one record per CDR3 protein. Here the sample spans 15,000 to 20,000 distinct CDR3 sequences, under 35% being singletons. Sequencing used blood, either unsorted or a sorted T cell fraction (not recorded which). The V call is TRBV7-9, the J call TRBJ1-2, with a tentative D call TRBD1 (5 bases). This receptor was identified in a human donor who was either an allogeneic HSCT recipient or a stem cell or donor lymphocyte infusion donor (not recorded which). It is not recorded whose cells these are; they may come from a transplant donor. The CDR3 loop reads CASSLPPGTYTIGYTF. CDR3 nucleotides: TGTGCCAGCAGCTTACCACCCGGGACGTACACCATAGGCTACACCTTC.